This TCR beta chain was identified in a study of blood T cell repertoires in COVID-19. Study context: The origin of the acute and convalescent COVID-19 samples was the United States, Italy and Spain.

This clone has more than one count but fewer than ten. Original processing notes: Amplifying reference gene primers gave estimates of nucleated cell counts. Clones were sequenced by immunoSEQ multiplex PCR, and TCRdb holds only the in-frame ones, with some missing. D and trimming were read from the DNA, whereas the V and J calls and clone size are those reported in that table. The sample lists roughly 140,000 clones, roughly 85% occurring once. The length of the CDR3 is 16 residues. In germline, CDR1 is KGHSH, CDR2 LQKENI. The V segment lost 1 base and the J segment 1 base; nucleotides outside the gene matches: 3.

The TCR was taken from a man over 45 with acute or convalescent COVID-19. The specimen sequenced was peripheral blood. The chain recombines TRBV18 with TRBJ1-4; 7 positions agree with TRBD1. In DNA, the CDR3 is TGTGCCAGCTCACCACGATCAGGGGGAACTAATGAAAAACTGTTTTTT. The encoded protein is CASSPRSGGTNEKLFF.